The entry below describes one T cell receptor beta chain. Its antigen is still unknown. PCR amplification relied on 60 Vbeta primers (plus 13 Jbeta primers). The protocol was immunoSEQ multiplex PCR, while the TCRdb copy is restricted to in-frame clones and leaves out a portion. The ten most abundant clones cover roughly 1.7% of a sample with 65,000 to 85,000 clones. This record belongs to a study of cytomegalovirus exposure and HLA in healthy donors. Study-wide results and limits: In all likelihood, a cluster of highly shared sequence variants was a sequencing artifact. Information on immune exposure was restricted to one variable (CMV serostatus). Across HLA loci, a later analysis found differing TCR association rates, with DRB1 most and HLA-C fewest.

CDR1 SGHAT and CDR2 FQNNGV come from the germline V gene. Trimming took 0 bases from V and 5 from J, leaving 11 bases between them. The CDR3 has 14 residues. The sample taken for sequencing was PBMCs. V gene TRBV11-2 combines with J gene TRBJ2-7, with TRBD2 as a possible D gene (6 bases). This TCR came from a young woman in good health and CMV-seronegative. CDR3 loop: CASSLDRGRDEQYF. The CDR3 DNA sequence: TGTGCCAGCAGCTTAGATCGGGGGAGAGACGAGCAGTACTTC.